This TCR beta chain stems from a study of T cells in Graves' hyperthyroidism and ophthalmopathy. Study-wide background: Peripheral blood samples were taken at initial diagnosis, prior to any treatment. The study's findings and limits: The authors' 13 V-J model separated ophthalmopathy from stable hyperthyroidism.

Across 18 months, stable Graves' hyperthyroidism was marked by no progression to ophthalmopathy. Uncontrolled infections, other autoimmune diseases, pregnancy or lactation led to exclusion of patients. This clonotype showed up many times. What it recognizes is unknown. Using RNA transcripts as the source, TCR beta CDR3 regions were amplified. Primed by the HTBI set, a first-round RT-PCR was run on the TCR CDR3. TCRdb fed the multiplex PCR reads into MiXCR, producing one record per CDR3 protein. The sample includes about 740,000 distinct CDR3 sequences, approximately 14% seen only once; the top ten take roughly 10%. This sequence originates from a woman between 18 and 30 years old with Graves' hyperthyroidism. Sequencing was carried out using blood.

The CDR3 nucleotides are TGTGCCAGCAGTTTGGCCACGCCGGCACAAGAGACCCAGTACTTC. Its translation: CASSLATPAQETQYF. This chain joins TRBV12-3 or TRBV12-4 and TRBJ2-5; D unclear. V was pared by 3 bases and J by 2 bases, with 13 bases between. The CDR3 is made up of 15 amino acids.